The clone carrying this T cell receptor (beta chain) has at least ten counts. TCRdb processed the 5' RACE reads anew with MiXCR; each CDR3 protein has one entry. This sample has a few hundred thousand distinct CDR3 sequences; about 9.5% occur once, and the top ten carry approximately 18%. This entry belongs to a study of T cells after yellow fever vaccination. Looked up from germline, CDR1 is KGHSH and CDR2 is LQKENI. The CDR3 sequence is 14 residues long. V shed 4 bases, J shed 0 bases, and the junction held 1 base outside the gene matches. The sample consisted of PBMCs, taken on the day of the first yellow fever vaccination. The chain employs TRBV18 and TRBJ2-3, with 7 bases that match TRBD2. This clonotype was obtained from a man between 18 and 35 years old who received the YFV17D yellow fever vaccine. The CDR3: CASSLTSSTDTQYF. DNA of the CDR3: TGTGCCAGCTCACTGACTAGCAGCACAGATACGCAGTATTTT.